The entry below gives a single T cell receptor beta chain sequence along with its context. The target antigen is unknown. The record originates from a study of cytomegalovirus exposure and HLA in healthy donors. Whole-study findings and limits: A likely sequencing artifact accounted for one observed cluster of highly shared sequence variants. Excluded: some indistinguishable V segments such as TRBV6-2 and TRBV6-3. Previous analysis showed most TCR beta V segments were productive about 87% or about 30% of the time. The classifier reportedly diagnosed cytomegalovirus status with high sensitivity and specificity.

Primers included in the PCR were 60 Vbeta and 13 Jbeta primers. TCRdb's copy holds only in-frame clones and misses some; the assay was immunoSEQ multiplex PCR. The sample consists of roughly 130,000 clones, 74% of them appearing once. CDR3 length: 14 amino acids. The germline gives CDR1 MNHNY, CDR2 SVGAGI (reference sequence). The ends lost 5 bases at V and 5 bases at J; junction bases unmatched: 7. The sequenced sample was PBMCs. This TCR was sampled from a man aged 35 to 55 in good health and CMV-seropositive. The chain couples TRBV6-6 to TRBJ2-5, with 8 positions matching TRBD2. The CDR3 bases are TGTGCCAGCAGTAGTCCGGGGGGGGCGGAGACCCAGTACTTC. Protein sequence: CASSSPGGAETQYF.